These T cell receptor beta chains were read from a single sample in a study of T cells in Graves' hyperthyroidism and ophthalmopathy. MiXCR, applied by TCRdb to the multiplex PCR reads, yields one record per CDR3 protein. The table includes around 290,000 distinct CDR3 sequences, about a sixth detected once. Specimen: blood. These receptors all come from a woman aged 55-70 years with Graves' ophthalmopathy. Each CDR3 is given with its conserved first and last residue. A D gene is named only where the DNA matches it firmly. Where a row states a size, it is once, few, many or the class of an expanded clone; other rows omit it.

- | TRBJ1-4 | 14 | many | TRBV28 | CASSFGDTNEKLFF | TGTGCCAGCAGTTTTGGTGATACTAATGAAAAACTGTTTTTT
TRBD1 | TRBJ1-3 | 16 | - | TRBV12-3/TRBV12-4 | CASRHRGTRSGNTIYF | TGTGCCAGCAGGCACAGGGGGACCCGCTCTGGAAACACCATATATTTT
- | TRBJ2-6 | 18 | many | TRBV20-1 | CSARRQGSREGGANVLTF | TGCAGTGCTAGACGCCAGGGCTCCAGGGAAGGTGGGGCCAACGTCCTGACTTTC
- | TRBJ1-6 | 19 | - | TRBV6-4 | CASSDGRLLRSSYNSPLHF | TGTGCCAGCAGTGACGGAAGGCTCCTTCGGAGCTCCTATAATTCACCCCTCCACTTT
- | TRBJ2-4 | 20 | many | TRBV2 | CASSDRRDSSAARAKNIQYF | TGTGCCAGCAGTGACCGACGAGACAGTTCGGCGGCCAGAGCCAAAAACATTCAGTACTTC
- | TRBJ2-2 | 13 | - | TRBV3-1 | CASSRGRSGELFF | TGTGCCAGCAGCCGGGGCCGATCCGGGGAGCTGTTTTTT
TRBD1 | TRBJ1-5 | 15 | many | TRBV12-3/TRBV12-4 | CASSDETGSSQPQHF | TGTGCCAGCAGTGATGAGACAGGGTCTAGTCAGCCCCAGCATTTT
- | TRBJ2-1 | 15 | few | TRBV6-1 | CASSRATGGLDEQFF | TGTGCCAGCAGTAGAGCGACAGGAGGTCTAGATGAGCAGTTCTTC
- | TRBJ1-6 | 11 | - | TRBV28 | CASSPSSPLHF | TGTGCCAGCAGCCCATCTTCACCCCTCCACTTT
- | TRBJ2-6 | 13 | few | TRBV20-1 | CSGWVPGANVLTF | TGCAGCGGATGGGTACCTGGGGCCAACGTCCTGACTTTC
TRBD2 | TRBJ2-5 | 13 | - | TRBV6-2/TRBV6-3 | CASSPGLAGTQYF | TGTGCCAGCAGTCCGGGACTAGCTGGGACCCAGTACTTC
- | TRBJ2-7 | 15 | many | TRBV7-2 | CASSLGDTRPGEQYF | TGTGCCAGCAGCTTAGGGGACACCCGTCCGGGCGAGCAGTACTTC
TRBD2 | TRBJ2-3 | 16 | many | TRBV18 | CASSDTGGRRPDTQYF | TGTGCCAGCTCCGACACGGGGGGGAGGCGTCCAGATACGCAGTATTTT
- | TRBJ2-7 | 15 | many | TRBV6-1 | CASADQGGLSYEQYF | TGTGCCAGCGCCGACCAGGGAGGCCTCTCCTACGAGCAGTACTTC
TRBD1 | TRBJ2-3 | 16 | - | TRBV6-1 | CASSAWWDRGADTQYF | TGTGCCAGCAGCGCGTGGTGGGACAGGGGAGCGGATACGCAGTATTTT
TRBD2 | TRBJ2-3 | 14 | - | TRBV9 | CASSVVAGSDTQYF | TGTGCCAGCAGCGTAGTAGCGGGATCGGATACGCAGTATTTT
- | TRBJ2-5 | 13 | many | TRBV12-3/TRBV12-4 | CASSREGRETQYF | TGTGCCAGCTCCCGTGAGGGCCGGGAGACCCAGTACTTC
- | TRBJ1-2 | 15 | few | TRBV5-6 | CASSPGTQTNYGYTF | TGTGCCAGCAGCCCCGGGACGCAAACTAACTATGGCTACACCTTC
TRBD1 | TRBJ2-7 | 14 | many | TRBV27 | CASRPGTGLYEQYF | TGTGCCAGCAGACCTGGGACAGGGCTCTACGAGCAGTACTTC
TRBD2 | TRBJ2-7 | 13 | few | TRBV6-1 | CASRKTGTNKQYF | TGTGCCAGCAGGAAAACCGGGACTAACAAGCAGTACTTC
TRBD1 | TRBJ2-3 | 15 | many | TRBV5-1 | CASSVQGTSADTQYF | TGCGCCAGCAGCGTACAGGGGACGTCCGCAGATACGCAGTATTTT
- | TRBJ2-7 | 15 | many | TRBV2 | CASARESTGAYEQYF | TGTGCCAGCGCCCGAGAGAGTACGGGGGCCTACGAGCAGTACTTC
- | TRBJ2-5 | 12 | many | TRBV29-1 | CSVSRGEETQYF | TGCAGCGTCAGCAGGGGGGAAGAGACCCAGTACTTC
- | TRBJ1-5 | 15 | many | TRBV24-1 | CATRGVGTPNQPQHF | TGTGCCACCAGGGGCGTTGGGACCCCCAATCAGCCCCAGCATTTT
TRBD1 | TRBJ1-5 | 18 | many | TRBV6-9 | CASSAPGTDAPSNQPQHF | TGTGCCAGCAGTGCTCCCGGGACAGATGCCCCCAGCAATCAGCCCCAGCATTTT
TRBD1 | TRBJ1-3 | 14 | - | TRBV12-3/TRBV12-4 | CASSWTGSGNTIYF | TGTGCCAGCAGTTGGACAGGGTCTGGAAACACCATATATTTT
TRBD1 | TRBJ2-7 | 16 | many | TRBV18 | CASSPPGLRTGDEQYF | TGTGCCAGCTCACCACCGGGGCTACGGACAGGGGACGAGCAGTACTTC
- | TRBJ2-1 | 12 | - | TRBV20-1 | CSARVPNNEQFF | TGCAGTGCTAGGGTCCCTAACAATGAGCAGTTCTTC
- | TRBJ1-1 | 14 | many | TRBV7-9 | CASSHRTEGTEAFF | TGTGCCAGCAGCCATAGGACTGAGGGCACTGAAGCTTTCTTT
TRBD1 | TRBJ2-3 | 17 | few | TRBV10-2 | CASRRDRGRISTDTQYF | TGCGCCAGCAGACGGGACAGGGGGCGAATTAGCACAGATACGCAGTATTTT
- | TRBJ1-1 | 16 | - | TRBV7-2 | CASSLNGGIMNTEAFF | TGTGCCAGCAGCTTAAACGGGGGAATCATGAACACTGAAGCTTTCTTT
- | TRBJ1-1 | 13 | many | TRBV7-2 | CASSSGLRTEAFF | TGTGCCAGCAGCTCGGGACTTAGAACTGAAGCTTTCTTT
TRBD2 | TRBJ2-1 | 14 | - | TRBV20-1 | CSAYTTSGGNEQFF | TGCAGTGCTTATACGACTAGCGGGGGAAATGAGCAGTTCTTC
- | TRBJ2-1 | 15 | - | TRBV7-6 | CASSLDTGGNNEQFF | TGCGCCAGCAGCTTGGACACTGGTGGGAACAATGAGCAGTTCTTC
TRBD1 | TRBJ1-1 | 15 | many | TRBV19 | CASSLQGAWNTEAFF | TGTGCCAGTAGTTTGCAGGGGGCTTGGAACACTGAAGCTTTCTTT
TRBD2 | TRBJ2-2 | 16 | - | TRBV5-4 | CASSLDFAGGSGELFF | TGTGCCAGCAGCTTGGATTTCGCGGGGGGGTCCGGGGAGCTGTTTTTT
TRBD1 | TRBJ2-3 | 13 | few | TRBV19 | CASSTTGEDTQYF | TGTGCCAGTAGTACGACAGGGGAAGATACGCAGTATTTT
- | TRBJ2-3 | 14 | many | TRBV6-1 | CASRLNGHTDTQYF | TGTGCCAGCCGATTAAATGGGCACACAGATACGCAGTATTTT
- | TRBJ1-1 | 14 | many | TRBV2 | CASTRQSGGTEAFF | TGTGCCAGCACTAGGCAATCGGGGGGAACTGAAGCTTTCTTT
- | TRBJ1-5 | 13 | many | TRBV2 | CAQGLEGSQPQHF | TGTGCCCAAGGCCTGGAGGGGTCTCAGCCCCAGCATTTT
- | TRBJ1-4 | 16 | - | TRBV29-1 | CSHAGQVGGTNEKLFF | TGCAGCCACGCGGGGCAGGTTGGGGGAACTAATGAAAAACTGTTTTTT
- | TRBJ2-7 | 13 | many | TRBV20-1 | CSARVHRTYEQYF | TGCAGTGCTAGAGTGCACAGGACCTACGAGCAGTACTTC
- | TRBJ2-7 | 15 | many | TRBV7-2 | CASSQGPGQNYEQYF | TGTGCCAGCAGCCAAGGGCCGGGGCAGAACTACGAGCAGTACTTC
- | TRBJ2-6 | 17 | - | TRBV28 | CASSPSFPSSGANVLTF | TGTGCCAGCAGCCCCTCTTTCCCTAGCTCTGGGGCCAACGTCCTGACTTTC
- | TRBJ1-3 | 15 | few | TRBV12-3/TRBV12-4 | CASSLTVFSGNTIYF | TGTGCCAGCAGTTTGACAGTGTTCTCTGGAAACACCATATATTTT
- | TRBJ2-3 | 13 | many | TRBV7-2 | CASSSRGTDTQYF | TGTGCCAGCAGCTCAAGAGGCACAGATACGCAGTATTTT
TRBD1 | TRBJ2-1 | 14 | many | TRBV6-2/TRBV6-3 | CASSEGQGYDEQFF | TGTGCCAGCAGTGAGGGACAGGGATACGATGAGCAGTTCTTC
TRBD1 | TRBJ2-7 | 14 | - | TRBV28 | CASGDRGGSYEQYF | TGTGCCAGCGGAGACAGGGGGGGTTCCTACGAGCAGTACTTC
- | TRBJ1-5 | 16 | many | TRBV3-1 | CASSQRYDQGPWPQHF | TGTGCCAGCAGCCAAAGGTACGATCAGGGCCCATGGCCCCAGCATTTT
TRBD2 | TRBJ2-1 | 16 | many | TRBV11-3 | CASSFGGRAEYNEQFF | TGTGCCAGCAGCTTTGGCGGGAGGGCAGAGTACAATGAGCAGTTCTTC
- | TRBJ2-5 | 16 | few | TRBV28 | CASSLWGAGVGETQYF | TGTGCCAGCAGTTTATGGGGGGCAGGGGTAGGAGAGACCCAGTACTTC
- | TRBJ2-7 | 14 | few | TRBV7-9 | CASSLGGEIYEQYF | TGTGCCAGCAGCTTAGGCGGGGAAATTTACGAGCAGTACTTC